This T cell receptor (beta chain) was sequenced during a study of cytomegalovirus exposure and HLA in healthy donors. Study-wide findings and caveats: A later analysis associated some 16,000 TCR beta sequences with HLA alleles at a 0.05 false discovery rate. HLA-A and HLA-B allele assignments for most subjects were reportedly predicted accurately using TCR beta sequences.

As for this clone: Its antigen is still unknown.

13 Jbeta primers and 60 Vbeta primers were used for the PCR. Profiled with immunoSEQ multiplex PCR; TCRdb holds only in-frame clones, not every one. This sample yields 150,000 to 200,000 clones, of which 70% to 75% are seen a single time; 4% to 5% belongs to the top ten. This CDR3 has 14 amino acids. Germline V gives CDR1 SGHNT, CDR2 YYREEE (reference sequence). V trimming: 4 bases; J trimming: 4 bases; junction bases outside the gene matches: 6. The origin of this receptor is a man aged 18 to 29 in good health and CMV-seropositive. The chain links TRBV5-4 to TRBJ2-3; 7 positions match TRBD2. The specimen sequenced was PBMCs. The DNA of the CDR3 is TGTGCCAGCAGCCAGAGGACTAGGCCAGATACGCAGTATTTT. Encoded protein: CASSQRTRPDTQYF.